This entry lists 3 T cell receptor beta chains sequenced from one sample in a study of neoadjuvant anti-PD-1 for oral cavity cancer. Method: immunoSEQ multiplex PCR; TCRdb's copy keeps in-frame clones and lacks some. The sample carries 40,000 or so clones, 38% recorded once. Described time point: after neoadjuvant nivolumab, at surgical resection. This specimen consisted of tumor tissue, obtained after nivolumab (anti-PD-1) treatment. The receptors were sampled from a person aged 40 to 85 with oral cavity squamous cell carcinoma.

The chain is built from TRBV19 and TRBJ1-2; D is unresolved. The CDR3 is 12 residues long. Germline V gene lookup returns CDR1 LNHDA and CDR2 SQIVND (reference sequence). The V gene lost 5 bases and the J gene lost 4 bases, with 8 bases spanning the gap. The CDR3 sequence is CASSRLGYGYTF. The DNA of the CDR3 is TGTGCCAGTAGTCGGCTAGGCTATGGCTACACCTTC.

At least ten counts were recorded for this clone. The J gene is TRBJ2-2, the V gene TRBV4-2; D not resolved. The germline gives CDR1 LGHNA, CDR2 YNFKEQ. Trimming left V 2 bases short and J 5 bases short, with 6 bases between. The CDR3 covers 13 residues. Written as DNA, the CDR3 is TGTGCCAGCAGCCAAACATCGACCGGGGAGCTGTTTTTT. The encoded protein is CASSQTSTGELFF.

The gene calls are TRBV4-1 and TRBJ1-2; 9 nucleotides line up with TRBD1. In germline, CDR1 is MGHRA, CDR2 YSYEKL. V was clipped by 1 base and J by 0 bases; unmatched bases: 6. This CDR3 region has 17 residues. This chain's CDR3 is CASSQVTGGASNYGYTF. For the CDR3, the DNA is TGCGCCAGCAGCCAAGTCACAGGGGGCGCCTCTAACTATGGCTACACCTTC.